These T cell receptor beta chains were read from a single sample in a study of human T cells and chemical hapten exposure. Using its own MiXCR run on the RACE reads, TCRdb lists one record per CDR3 protein. The sample includes more than 300,000 distinct CDR3 sequences, 4.5% to 6% seen only once; the top ten take 2.5% to 3%. Source: whole blood, taken in connection with sensitization to the hapten diphenylcyclopropenone (DPC). The receptor source for this set is a woman between 50 and 59 years old with alopecia areata. Some clones in this sample may be carry-over from other donors' samples. The CDR3 runs from the conserved cysteine through the conserved F or W. A D gene is named only where the DNA matches it firmly. Size values are once, few and many counts, or a class for expanded clones, and some rows have none.

d_call	clone_size	v_call	j_call	cdr3_aa	cdr3_nt
TRBD2	few	TRBV6-1	TRBJ2-5	CATEKGTSGPEVVKETQYF	TGTGCCACTGAAAAAGGGACTAGCGGGCCGGAGGTGGTAAAAGAGACCCAGTACTTC
TRBD1	few	TRBV29-1	TRBJ2-2	CSVVRTGGETGELFF	TGCAGCGTTGTGAGGACAGGGGGCGAGACCGGGGAGCTGTTTTTT
TRBD1	NA	TRBV2	TRBJ1-4	CASSVEGGEKLFF	TGTGCCAGCAGTGTGGAAGGGGGCGAAAAACTGTTTTTT
TRBD2	many	TRBV28	TRBJ2-7	CASSLPTSGRRHEQYF	TGTGCCAGCAGTTTACCGACTAGCGGGAGACGCCACGAGCAGTACTTC
NA	few	TRBV9	TRBJ2-7	CASSVAAGPEQYF	TGTGCCAGCAGCGTAGCGGCAGGGCCCGAGCAGTACTTC
TRBD1	many	TRBV20-1	TRBJ1-2	CSAPTGPASNYGYTF	TGCAGTGCCCCGACAGGGCCTGCATCTAACTATGGCTACACCTTC
TRBD1	NA	TRBV27	TRBJ1-4	CASTTGGAEKLFF	TGTGCCAGCACGACAGGGGGCGCCGAAAAACTGTTTTTT
TRBD1	many	TRBV28	TRBJ1-5	CASVGQGARNQPQHF	TGTGCCAGCGTAGGACAGGGGGCGCGCAATCAGCCCCAGCATTTT
NA	many	TRBV28	TRBJ2-7	CASRSSSYEQYF	TGTGCCAGCAGGAGTAGCTCCTACGAGCAGTACTTC
NA	many	TRBV6-1	TRBJ1-1	CAILYTEAFF	TGTGCCATCTTATACACTGAAGCTTTCTTT
TRBD1	few	TRBV27	TRBJ2-7	CASSFGGQGKYEQYF	TGTGCCAGCAGTTTCGGTGGACAGGGGAAGTACGAGCAGTACTTC
TRBD2	many	TRBV10-1	TRBJ2-1	CASSQLAKDEQFF	TGCGCCAGCTCCCAACTAGCGAAGGATGAGCAGTTCTTC
TRBD1	NA	TRBV15	TRBJ2-7	CATSRSRTGSYEQYF	TGTGCCACCAGCAGATCACGGACAGGTTCCTACGAGCAGTACTTC
TRBD1	NA	TRBV5-6	TRBJ1-2	CASSYGTGGGKGYTF	TGTGCCAGCAGTTATGGGACAGGGGGAGGAAAAGGCTACACCTTC
TRBD2	many	TRBV4-3	TRBJ2-1	CASSQDGTRGDNEQFF	TGCGCCAGCAGCCAGGACGGGACTAGGGGCGACAATGAGCAGTTCTTC
TRBD2	many	TRBV28	TRBJ2-1	CASSSLAGPYNEQFF	TGTGCCAGCAGTTCCCTAGCGGGACCCTACAATGAGCAGTTCTTC
NA	NA	TRBV7-8	TRBJ1-1	CASSLAHSGVTEAFF	TGTGCCAGCAGCTTAGCGCACTCTGGGGTAACTGAAGCTTTCTTT
TRBD1	NA	TRBV5-1	TRBJ2-7	CASSWTGGSYEQYF	TGCGCCAGCAGCTGGACAGGGGGCTCCTACGAGCAGTACTTC
NA	NA	TRBV11-2	TRBJ2-6	CASSPSNSGANVLTF	TGTGCCAGCAGCCCTAGTAACTCTGGGGCCAACGTCCTGACTTTC
NA	many	TRBV6-2/TRBV6-3	TRBJ2-7	CASSYSLTARSSYEQYF	TGTGCCAGCAGTTACTCTTTGACTGCAAGGAGCTCCTACGAGCAGTACTTC